This is a list of T cell receptor beta chains from one sample in a study of CD8 T cells in Susac syndrome. Each CDR3 protein is one row after TCRdb ran MiXCR on the immunoSEQ multiplex PCR reads. The table lists 150,000 or so distinct CDR3 sequences, around 96% of them singletons, with approximately 0.15% in the top ten. Input material: CD4+ T cells from PBMCs. All receptors derive from a human donor with Susac syndrome. Each CDR3 is given with its conserved first and last residue. The D gene is left open where the match is weak. Rows give clone size only sometimes, using once, few, many, or a class for an expanded clone.

v_call	d_call	j_call	clone_size	cdr3_aa
TRBV7-2	NA	TRBJ2-5	NA	CASSLVVQEETQYF
TRBV21-1	NA	TRBJ2-3	NA	CARDPQEEVTDTQYF
TRBV18	TRBD1	TRBJ1-2	NA	CASSPDRAGYGYTF
TRBV5-1	NA	TRBJ1-2	NA	CASSSLTGYTF
TRBV7-6	TRBD2	TRBJ2-5	NA	CASSDPRTSEETQYF
TRBV20-1	NA	TRBJ2-1	NA	CSTIEGGNGGYNEQFF
TRBV9	NA	TRBJ2-2	NA	CASSGARGGTGELFF
TRBV2	NA	TRBJ2-4	once	CASKGSAKNIQYF
TRBV29-1	NA	TRBJ1-2	NA	CSVKVYDGYTF
TRBV11-2	TRBD1	TRBJ2-7	NA	CASSSGQGMNEQYF
TRBV12-3/TRBV12-4	NA	TRBJ2-7	NA	CASSLGDTLREQYF
TRBV11-2	TRBD1	TRBJ2-7	NA	CASSFSGTGAYEQYF
TRBV9	NA	TRBJ2-7	NA	CASSVGREAYEQYF
TRBV2	NA	TRBJ1-1	NA	CASSPLKGGAEAFF
TRBV20-1	NA	TRBJ2-2	NA	CSARAGGELFF
TRBV20-1	TRBD2	TRBJ2-3	NA	CSARDPSGGGLDTQYF
TRBV4-1	TRBD2	TRBJ2-5	NA	CASSQGSGGGQETQYF
TRBV5-1	NA	TRBJ2-7	NA	CASSLGAGLYEQYF
TRBV5-1	TRBD1	TRBJ2-1	NA	CASSTGQGGNSQEQFF
TRBV7-9	NA	TRBJ1-2	NA	CASSFDPSGYTF
TRBV3-1	TRBD2	TRBJ2-1	NA	CASSPGLAGEQFF
TRBV5-1	NA	TRBJ1-1	NA	CASSFIGGTMNTEAFF
TRBV7-7	NA	TRBJ2-1	NA	CASSLSGRGDEQFF
TRBV18	TRBD2	TRBJ2-1	NA	CASSPGLANEQFF
TRBV5-6	NA	TRBJ1-5	NA	CASSLLGNQPQHF
TRBV7-3	TRBD1	TRBJ1-2	NA	CASSLTGTEGYTF
TRBV15	NA	TRBJ1-4	once	CATSRQIATNEKLFF
TRBV29-1	TRBD1	TRBJ2-7	few	CSVRTGGYEQYF
TRBV12-5	NA	TRBJ2-3	NA	CASGPGDTDTQYF
TRBV14	NA	TRBJ2-5	NA	CASSRFLAETQYF
TRBV7-2	TRBD1	TRBJ2-7	NA	CASSHPGQSYEQYF
TRBV10-3	NA	TRBJ1-5	NA	CAISESIVQVSNQPQHF
TRBV15	TRBD1	TRBJ2-3	NA	CATSRRGQGDRGAQYF